These T cell receptor beta chains were read from a single sample in a study of CD8 T cells in Susac syndrome. Each CDR3 protein gets one entry after TCRdb re-called the immunoSEQ multiplex PCR reads with MiXCR. The sample gives hundreds of thousands of distinct CDR3 sequences, approximately 95% of which show up once; about 0.08% is in the top ten. Sequenced: CD4+ T cells from PBMCs. The source of these receptors is a human donor with multiple sclerosis. Both conserved end residues are part of each CDR3. A D gene is named only where the DNA matches it firmly. Only part of the rows carry a size: once, few, many, or a class if the clone is expanded.

j_call v_call clone_size d_call cdr3_nt cdr3_aa
TRBJ1-5 TRBV30 - - TGTGCCTGGAGTGACATACCTCGAGGGCCCCAGCATTTT CAWSDIPRGPQHF
TRBJ2-5 TRBV20-1 - - TGCAGTGCTAGGCGGTACCAAGAGACCCAGTACTTC CSARRYQETQYF
TRBJ2-5 TRBV20-1 - - TGCAGTGCTAGTAGTCAGGGGCTCTGGCTACGGGAGACCCAGTACTTC CSASSQGLWLRETQYF
TRBJ1-1 TRBV29-1 - - TGCAGCGTTGATCCGGGAAGGAACACTGAAGCTTTCTTT CSVDPGRNTEAFF
TRBJ2-1 TRBV5-1 - TRBD1 TGCGCCAGCAGCAGAGGACAGGGGCTCTACAATGAGCAGTTCTTC CASSRGQGLYNEQFF
TRBJ2-1 TRBV9 - TRBD1 TGTGCCAGCAGCGTAGCGGCCGGGACAGGGATCGGTGAGCAGTTCTTC CASSVAAGTGIGEQFF
TRBJ2-7 TRBV29-1 - TRBD2 TGCAGCGTTGCGGTAGCGGGGAACGAGCAGTACTTC CSVAVAGNEQYF
TRBJ2-1 TRBV4-2 - TRBD2 TGTGCCAGCAGCCAAGATCGGCTGCGGGGGGGTCAGAATGAGCAGTTCTTC CASSQDRLRGGQNEQFF
TRBJ2-7 TRBV20-1 - TRBD2 TGCAGTGCCCAAGCGGGGGGGACCTACGAGCAGTACTTC CSAQAGGTYEQYF
TRBJ1-1 TRBV12-3/TRBV12-4 - TRBD1 TGTGCCAGTCGACAGGGGGCGCGCAGCACTGAAGCTTTCTTT CASRQGARSTEAFF
TRBJ2-1 TRBV20-1 - - TGCAGTGCTAGCTGGTCATCCTCCTACAATGAGCAGTTCTTC CSASWSSSYNEQFF
TRBJ2-5 TRBV2 - TRBD2 TGTGCCAGCAGTGGGACTAGGAACACCAAGAGAACCCAGTACTTC CASSGTRNTKRTQYF
TRBJ2-7 TRBV20-1 - - TGCAGTGCTAGACTTGCAGCTTGGTGGGAGGACGAGCAGTACTTC CSARLAAWWEDEQYF
TRBJ2-3 TRBV30 - - TGTGCCTTTGAGGAGTTCACAGATACGCAGTATTTT CAFEEFTDTQYF
TRBJ1-5 TRBV29-1 once - TGCAGCGCCGGACAGCCAAATCAGCCCCAGCATTTT CSAGQPNQPQHF
TRBJ2-5 TRBV29-1 once TRBD1 TGCAGCGTTGACGGACAGGCCAAGGGGACCCAGTACTTC CSVDGQAKGTQYF
TRBJ2-6 TRBV7-9 - - TGTGCCAGCAGCTTAGTAGGCAGGGCTCCCTCTGGGGCCAACGTCCTGACTTTC CASSLVGRAPSGANVLTF